This TCR beta chain was found in a study of identical twins. Broader study findings: Invariant T cells like MAIT and iNKT could partly confound the zero-insertion analyses. Models underestimated how often monozygotic twins shared out-of-frame TCR alpha. Among beta out-of-frame sequences, excess sharing between twins appeared weaker.

From the 5' RACE reads, TCRdb called clonotypes with MiXCR, one entry per CDR3 protein. This table holds 1.5 million to 2 million distinct CDR3 sequences, under 35% found once. A remark on this clonotype: Antigen: not known.

V lost 3 bases and J lost 4; bases outside the gene matches: 2. CDR1 DFQATT and CDR2 SNEGSKA come from the germline V gene (reference sequence). The CDR3 is 12 amino acids. Sequencing was done on a sample of cord blood. The source of this sequence is a newborn girl in good health. The rearrangement uses TRBV20-1 and TRBJ1-2; 7 nucleotides match TRBD1. The CDR3 DNA reads as TGCAGTGCTAGCTACAGGGGCTATGGCTACACCTTC. As protein: CSASYRGYGYTF.